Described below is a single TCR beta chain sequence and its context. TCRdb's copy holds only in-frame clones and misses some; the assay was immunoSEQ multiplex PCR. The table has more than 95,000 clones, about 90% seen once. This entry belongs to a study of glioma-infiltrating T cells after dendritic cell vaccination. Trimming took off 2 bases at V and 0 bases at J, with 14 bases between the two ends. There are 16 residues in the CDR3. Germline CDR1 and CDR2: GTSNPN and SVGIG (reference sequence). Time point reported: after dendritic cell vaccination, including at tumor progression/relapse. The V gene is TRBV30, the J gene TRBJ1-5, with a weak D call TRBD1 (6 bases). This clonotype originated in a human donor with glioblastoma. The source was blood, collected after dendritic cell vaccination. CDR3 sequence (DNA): TGTGCCTGGAGTTCAACAGGGAAATATAGCAATCAGCCCCAGCATTTT. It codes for CAWSSTGKYSNQPQHF. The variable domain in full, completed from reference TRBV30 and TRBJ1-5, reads SQTIHQWPATLVQPVGSPLSLECTVEGTSNPNLYWYRQAAGRGLQLLFYSVGIGQISSEVPQNLSASRPQDRQFILSSKKLLLSDSGFYLCAWSSTGKYSNQPQHFGDGTRLSIL.